Presented here are 17 T cell receptor beta chains from one specimen sequenced in a study of T cells in Graves' hyperthyroidism and ophthalmopathy. Using RNA transcripts as the source, TCR beta CDR3 regions were amplified. With the HTBI primer set, the TCR CDR3 went through a first round of RT-PCR. TCRdb called the multiplex PCR reads again in MiXCR, with one record for every CDR3 protein. The sample holds approximately 620,000 distinct CDR3 sequences, approximately 15% seen once. The material sequenced was blood. The receptor set was obtained from a woman aged 30 to 39 with Graves' hyperthyroidism that later progressed to Graves' ophthalmopathy.

This clonotype was counted many times. The chain joins TRBV7-9 to TRBJ1-1; the D is unclear. The CDR3 is made up of 16 amino acids. Germline values: CDR1 SEHNR, CDR2 FQNEAQ (reference sequence). Trimming took off 5 bases at V and 0 bases at J, with 16 bases between the two ends. The CDR3 region is CASSPSDIDMNTEAFF. The CDR3 nucleotides are TGTGCCAGCAGCCCCTCCGACATTGACATGAACACTGAAGCTTTCTTT.

This clonotype was counted ten times or more. V is TRBV7-9 and J is TRBJ1-4; no firm D call. This CDR3 has 15 amino acids. V was cut by 2 bases and J by 1 base, with 8 bases left in between. The germline CDR1 and CDR2 sequences are SEHNR and FQNEAQ (reference sequence). CDR3 in amino acids: CASSLWMQTNEKLFF. The DNA of the CDR3 is TGTGCCAGCAGCTTATGGATGCAAACTAATGAAAAACTGTTTTTT.

This clonotype turned up a few times. The chain is built from TRBV14 and TRBJ2-5; tentatively, D is TRBD2 (6 bases). Germline lookup yields CDR1 SGHDN and CDR2 FVKESK. Trimming removed 4 bases at V and 5 bases at J, with 17 bases between. The length of the CDR3 is 15 residues. The CDR3, as DNA: TGTGCCAGCAGCCTCCGTTGGGGGGATCGGGAGACCCAGTACTTC. This translates into CASSLRWGDRETQYF.

This clonotype was picked up many times. CDR3 residues: CASSVTDFTATNEKLFF. CDR3 sequence (DNA): TGTGCCAGCAGTGTGACGGACTTTACCGCAACTAATGAAAAACTGTTTTTT. V and J are TRBV28 and TRBJ1-4, with no clear D. The germline V and J ends were trimmed by 5 bases and 0 bases, with 16 bases remaining between them. There are 17 residues in the CDR3. The germline CDR1 and CDR2 sequences are MDHEN and SYDVKM. The full variable domain, completed using reference TRBV28 and TRBJ1-4, is DVKVTQSSRYLVKRTGEKVFLECVQDMDHENMFWYRQDPGLGLRLIYFSYDVKMKEKGDIPEGYSVSREKKERFSLILESASTNQTSMYLCASSVTDFTATNEKLFFGSGTQLSVL.

Of note for this clonotype: Sequence at one end of the junction differs from germline and may be a read error. The rearrangement uses TRBV6-1 and TRBJ2-5, with 14 bases identical to TRBD2. There are 16 residues in the CDR3. Germline V CDR1 and CDR2: MNHNS, SASEGT. The CDR3 region is CASSRGLAGVAETQCF. CDR3 in DNA: TGTGCCAGCAGTCGGGGACTAGCGGGAGTAGCAGAGACCCAGTGCTTC.

This clonotype has just a few counts. The chain has TRBV29-1 and TRBJ2-7; no clear D gene. The CDR3 has 11 residues. CDR1 is SQVTM, CDR2 ANQGSEA, per germline. Trimming removed 6 bases at V and 3 bases at J, with 9 bases between. Written as DNA, the CDR3 is TGCAGCGTCGATATCCACTACGAGCAGTACTTC. Its translation: CSVDIHYEQYF.

About this clonotype itself: A read error may produce the germline difference seen at one junction end. The V gene is TRBV7-9, the J gene TRBJ1-3; tentative D call: TRBD1 (5 bases). Germline V gene sequence: CDR1 SEHNR, CDR2 FQNEAQ (reference sequence). CDR3 length: 16 amino acids. The CDR3, as DNA: TGTACCAGCAGCCTAGATAAGCTGGGGCGAGGAAACACCATATATTTT. Protein: CTSSLDKLGRGNTIYF.

This clonotype was seen repeatedly, ten times or more. The chain uses TRBV27 and TRBJ1-4; possibly TRBD1 for D (5 bases). Trimming stripped 5 bases from V and 10 bases from J, with 20 bases between. Per germline, CDR1 MNHEY and CDR2 SMNVEV (reference sequence). The CDR3 contains 15 residues. CDR3 nucleotides: TGTGCCAGCAGTATCGGGGGTTCGGCGGTGGGAAAACTGTTTTTT. Translation gives CASSIGGSAVGKLFF.

The sample holds many counts of this clonotype. The rearrangement links TRBV20-1 to TRBJ2-7; the match to TRBD2 covers 11 bases. The V segment lost 6 bases and the J segment 3 bases; nucleotides outside the gene matches: 10. This CDR3 region has 15 residues. CDR1 is DFQATT and CDR2 is SNEGSKA in the germline V gene (reference sequence). The CDR3 nucleotides are TGCAGTGCCCGAGGGGGGACTAGCGGATACTACGAGCAGTACTTC. Translating gives CSARGGTSGYYEQYF.

This clonotype was counted at least ten times. The chain combines TRBV2 with TRBJ2-1; D may be TRBD1 or TRBD2 (6 bases each). CDR3 size: 17 residues. Germline CDR1 reads SNHLY; CDR2 reads FYNNEI. Trimming pared 4 bases from V and 3 bases from J, leaving 19 bases between. The CDR3 nucleotides read TGTGCCAGCAGTGGAAGAGGGGGGATCTCGAACTACAATGAGCAGTTCTTC. As protein: CASSGRGGISNYNEQFF.

This clonotype came up many times. The chain uses TRBV27 and TRBJ1-6, with D tentatively TRBD1 (6 bases). V dropped 6 bases and J dropped 7 bases, with 28 bases sitting between them. The germline V gene has CDR1 MNHEY and CDR2 SMNVEV (reference sequence). The CDR3 extends over 19 amino acids. CDR3 in DNA: TGTGCCAGCAGACCAACAGGGATGGAAAGAAAGCTCCCAAATTCACCCCTCCACTTT. This encodes CASRPTGMERKLPNSPLHF.

This clonotype showed up just a few times. The chain recombines TRBV28 with TRBJ2-7; 7 nucleotides align to TRBD1. Unmatched junction bases numbered 5, after V lost 6 bases and J lost 0 bases. Germline lookup yields CDR1 MDHEN and CDR2 SYDVKM. The CDR3 length is 14 residues. CDR3 sequence (DNA): TGTGCCAGCAGGTCGGGACAGAGCTCCTACGAGCAGTACTTC. This sequence encodes CASRSGQSSYEQYF.

This clonotype appeared a few times. The chain is built from TRBV5-1 and TRBJ2-2; D possibly corresponds to TRBD2 (5 bases). V was pared by 0 bases and J by 0 bases, with 9 bases between. CDR1 SGHRS and CDR2 YFSETQ come from the germline V gene. The CDR3 contains 16 residues. The CDR3 is CASSLGQTTNTGELFF. For the CDR3, the DNA is TGCGCCAGCAGCTTGGGGCAGACTACGAACACCGGGGAGCTGTTTTTT.

This clonotype was detected many times. This rearrangement joins TRBV5-5 to TRBJ1-1; the D is unclear. This CDR3 spans 15 amino acids. Germline CDR1 and CDR2: SGHKS and YYEKEE (reference sequence). Trimming took 6 bases from V and 4 from J, leaving 19 bases between them. CDR3 DNA: TGTGCCAGCACCCCCAACCCCGGAACTACCACTGAAGCTTTCTTT. Translating gives CASTPNPGTTTEAFF.

This clonotype has a count of ten or more. The chain uses TRBV20-1 and TRBJ1-2; D is unresolved. Per the germline V gene, CDR1 is DFQATT and CDR2 is SNEGSKA (reference sequence). Trimming removed 4 bases at V and 5 bases at J, with 8 bases between. This CDR3 comprises 11 residues. The CDR3 here is CSAKGYYGYTF. The CDR3 nucleotides are TGCAGTGCTAAGGGTTATTATGGCTACACCTTC.

This clonotype was picked up many times. The V gene is TRBV12-5, the J gene TRBJ2-1; 7 bases are shared with TRBD2. Germline CDR1 reads LGHNT; CDR2 reads FRNRAP. With V trimmed by 1 base and J by 8 bases, 20 bases remained unmatched. The CDR3 covers 19 residues. This chain's CDR3 is CASGLATVSPLATGDEQFF. In DNA, the CDR3 is TGTGCTAGTGGTTTGGCCACCGTTTCTCCACTAGCGACGGGCGATGAGCAGTTCTTC.

This clonotype was recorded at least ten times. This chain connects TRBV7-6 to TRBJ1-3, with a possible D match to TRBD1 (5 bases). V dropped 1 base and J dropped 1 base, with 11 bases sitting between them. The CDR3 loop spans 16 amino acids. In germline, CDR1 is SGHVS, CDR2 FNYEAQ. CDR3 nucleotide sequence: TGTGCCAGCAGCTTAGAAGTGGGGACTTCTGGAAACACCATATATTTT. Residues: CASSLEVGTSGNTIYF.